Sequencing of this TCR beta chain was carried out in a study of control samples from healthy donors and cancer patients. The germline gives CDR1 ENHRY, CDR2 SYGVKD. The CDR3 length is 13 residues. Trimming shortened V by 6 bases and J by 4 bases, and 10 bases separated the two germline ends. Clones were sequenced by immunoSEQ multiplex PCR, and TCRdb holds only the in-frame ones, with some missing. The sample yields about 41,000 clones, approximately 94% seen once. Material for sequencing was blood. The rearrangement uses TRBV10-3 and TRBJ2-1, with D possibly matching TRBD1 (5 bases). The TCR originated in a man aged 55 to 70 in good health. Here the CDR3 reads CAIRPTDYNEQFF. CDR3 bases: TGTGCCATCAGGCCGACAGATTACAATGAGCAGTTCTTC.